This T cell receptor (beta chain) was found in a study of T cell responses to AZD1222 COVID-19 vaccine. Findings of the study overall: Along spike, vaccine-associated CD4 TCRs were found throughout, with dominance at 160-218 and 743-854. All repertoire sampling was performed exclusively after the peak T cell response. Possibly, clonal diversity was underestimated; donors were largely white British and included more females.

As regards this clone: Its antigen is as yet unknown.

Produced via immunoSEQ multiplex PCR; TCRdb's table is partial and in-frame only. Of about 46,000 clones listed, around 90% are singletons. The CDR3 has 11 amino acids. Germline values: CDR1 SGDLS, CDR2 YYNGEE. The V end lost 3 bases, the J end lost 7 bases, and 4 bases lay between the germline ends. The input for sequencing was peripheral blood, taken 28 days after the second AZD1222 dose. The receptor was isolated from an adult who received the AZD1222 COVID-19 vaccine. This chain uses TRBV9 with TRBJ2-2; no clear D. DNA for the CDR3: TGTGCCAGCAGCGCCGGCGGGGAGCTGTTTTTT. Translating gives CASSAGGELFF.